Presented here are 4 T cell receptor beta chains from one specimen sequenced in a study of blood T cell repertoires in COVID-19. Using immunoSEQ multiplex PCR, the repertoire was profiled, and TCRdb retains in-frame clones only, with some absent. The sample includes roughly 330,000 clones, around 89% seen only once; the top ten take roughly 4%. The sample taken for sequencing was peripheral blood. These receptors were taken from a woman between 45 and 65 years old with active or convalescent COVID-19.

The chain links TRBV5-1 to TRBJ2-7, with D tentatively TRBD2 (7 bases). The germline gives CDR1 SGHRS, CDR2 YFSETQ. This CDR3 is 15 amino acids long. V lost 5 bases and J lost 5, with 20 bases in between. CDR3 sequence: CASRQSGTSKDEQYF. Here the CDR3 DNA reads TGCGCCAGCAGGCAAAGCGGGACAAGCAAGGACGAGCAGTACTTC.

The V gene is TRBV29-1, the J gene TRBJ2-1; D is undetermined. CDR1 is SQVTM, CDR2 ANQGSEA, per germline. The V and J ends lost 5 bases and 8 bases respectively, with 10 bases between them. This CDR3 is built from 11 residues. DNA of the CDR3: TGCAGCGTTAACCGAGGCCATGAGCAGTTCTTC. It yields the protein CSVNRGHEQFF.

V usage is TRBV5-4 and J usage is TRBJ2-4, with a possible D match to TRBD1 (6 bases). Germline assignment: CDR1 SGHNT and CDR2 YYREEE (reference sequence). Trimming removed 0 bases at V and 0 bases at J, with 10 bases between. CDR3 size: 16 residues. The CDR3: CASSLGGLVAKNIQYF. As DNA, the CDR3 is TGTGCCAGCAGCTTGGGGGGGCTAGTAGCCAAAAACATTCAGTACTTC.

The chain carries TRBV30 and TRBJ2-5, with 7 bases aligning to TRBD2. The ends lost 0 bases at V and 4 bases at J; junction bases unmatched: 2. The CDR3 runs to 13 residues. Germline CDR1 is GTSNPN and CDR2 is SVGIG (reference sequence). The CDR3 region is CAWSVSSGETQYF. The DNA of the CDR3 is TGTGCCTGGAGTGTATCTAGCGGAGAGACCCAGTACTTC.